This T cell receptor (beta chain) was identified during a study of vaccination and CD4 T cells after COVID-19. The overall study: Participants were given two doses of BNT162b2 or mRNA-1273 vaccine. Sampling after COVID took place at a median of 101 days (range 35 to 161) following diagnosis. Study conclusions and caveats: In convalescent patients, a median about 88% of post-vaccine SARS-CoV-2-reactive clones appeared only after vaccination.

An Oncomine TCR Beta short-read assay was used to sequence the DNA from cultured CD4+ T cells. Using its own MiXCR run on the PCR reads, TCRdb lists one record per CDR3 protein. This sample has around 9,000 distinct CDR3 sequences, with 34% found just once. Points on this clonotype: Its antigen is not identified.

Treatment denoted: roughly 10-day PBMC culture with coronavirus spike peptide pools or control peptides (ViraFEST assay). According to the study, CD4+ T cells from the unexposed donor were gathered ahead of the COVID-19 pandemic (2011-2018). The sample consisted of CD4+ T cells from blood, cultured in vitro. This TCR came from a human donor in good health.

For the CDR3, the DNA is TGCAGTGCTAGTGCCGGCCTCAATCAGCCCCAGCATTTT. Protein sequence: CSASAGLNQPQHF. The rearrangement joins TRBV20-1 to TRBJ1-5; no reliable D call. Trimming took off 3 bases at V and 3 bases at J, with 9 bases between the two ends. Germline V lookup: CDR1 DFQATT, CDR2 SNEGSKA (reference sequence). The CDR3 loop spans 13 amino acids.